These 14 T cell receptor beta chains originate from one sample sequenced in a study of blood T cell repertoires in COVID-19 (dated by TCRdb to the early 2020s). Receptor amplification or capture employed the immunoSEQ multiplex PCR assay. TCRdb's version of the immuneACCESS table is confined to in-frame rearrangements and falls short of the full clone set. An unresolved V gene accounts for under half of the shortfall where checked; the remainder is of unknown origin. Counted in this sample were about 87,000 clones; about nine tenths of them appeared once. The ten largest clones take up 4.5% to 5.5% of the sample. Sequences were obtained from peripheral blood. The origin of the receptors is a woman of 80 years or more with acute or convalescent COVID-19.

The chain has TRBV18 and TRBJ2-7, with 9 bases that match TRBD1. Germline trimming cut 6 bases from V and 4 bases from J; bases unmatched to any gene: 10. Germline V gene data show CDR1 as KGHSH and CDR2 as LQKENI. The CDR3 is 15 residues long. CDR3 sequence reads: CASSRGTGTLYEQYF. CDR3 DNA: TGTGCCAGCTCCCGGGGGACAGGGACATTATACGAGCAGTACTTC.

The V and J genes are TRBV28 and TRBJ2-7; no definite D call. The V end lost 6 bases, the J end lost 5 bases, and 8 bases lay between the germline ends. This CDR3 spans 11 amino acids. Germline V gene lookup returns CDR1 MDHEN and CDR2 SYDVKM. DNA of the CDR3: TGTGCCAGCAGCCTACGTCACGAGCAGTACTTC. Protein product: CASSLRHEQYF.

The J gene is TRBJ2-5, the V gene TRBV19; D is unclear. Germline loops: CDR1 LNHDA, CDR2 SQIVND (reference sequence). The CDR3 runs 13 residues. V lost 1 base, J lost 6 bases, and 9 bases lay in between. The CDR3 protein is CASSIGPTKTQYF. The CDR3 DNA reads as TGTGCCAGTAGTATAGGTCCAACAAAGACCCAGTACTTC.

The chain has TRBV19 and TRBJ1-5, with D unresolved. Trimming removed 5 bases from V and 3 bases from J, with 23 bases in between. CDR1 LNHDA and CDR2 SQIVND come from the germline V gene (reference sequence). There are 18 residues in the CDR3. CDR3 DNA: TGTGCCAGTAGTTCGCCGCCGCGGGATATAGGTGTCAATCAGCCCCAGCATTTT. Protein product: CASSSPPRDIGVNQPQHF.

On this clone itself: The same CDR3 can be traced to other DNA sequences in this sample. This chain joins TRBV9 and TRBJ2-3, with D perhaps matching TRBD2 (6 bases). The CDR3 runs 14 residues. With 0 bases removed from V and 1 base from J, the gap between germline ends came to 6 bases. Germline CDR1 and CDR2: SGDLS and YYNGEE. The CDR3: CASSVERGTDTQYF. The CDR3 DNA sequence: TGTGCCAGCAGCGTAGAGCGGGGCACAGATACGCAGTATTTT.

The CDR3 nucleotides are TGTGCCAGCAGTGAACGACAGAATGAGCAGTTCTTC. Translating it yields CASSERQNEQFF. The chain employs TRBV6-1 and TRBJ2-1; maybe TRBD1 (5 bases). The V end was cut by 2 bases, the J end by 7 bases, with 6 bases between. This CDR3 has 12 amino acids. Germline assignment: CDR1 MNHNS and CDR2 SASEGT.

The CDR3 reads CASSRDRVPYEQYF. The CDR3 DNA sequence: TGTGCCAGCAGCCGGGACAGGGTGCCCTACGAGCAGTACTTC. The genes are TRBV13 and TRBJ2-7, with 9 bases that match TRBD1. CDR1 and CDR2 (germline): PRHDT, FYEKMQ (reference sequence). The CDR3 spans 14 residues. The trim removed 5 bases at V and 2 bases at J, leaving 4 bases unmatched.

The chain combines TRBV19 with TRBJ2-1, with 7 bases matching TRBD1. Germline V gives CDR1 LNHDA, CDR2 SQIVND (reference sequence). CDR3 length: 12 residues. The J segment lost 8 bases and the V segment lost 4 bases, leaving 2 bases of the junction unmatched. The CDR3 sequence: CASSTDRYEQFF. CDR3 DNA sequence: TGTGCCAGTAGTACGGACAGGTATGAGCAGTTCTTC.

The chain links TRBV6-6 to TRBJ2-2; D is uncertain. CDR1 is MNHNY and CDR2 is SVGAGI in the germline V gene (reference sequence). V lost 5 bases and J 6 bases, leaving 13 bases between the germline ends. CDR3 length equals 14 residues. CDR3 DNA sequence: TGTGCCAGCAGTAACCCAGTCCTGGCCGGGGAGCTGTTTTTT. Residues: CASSNPVLAGELFF.

The chain links TRBV6-5 to TRBJ2-7; TRBD2 matches 13 bases. V shed 5 bases and J 2 bases; nucleotides not matched to a gene: 3. Looked up from germline, CDR1 is MNHEY and CDR2 is SVGAGI. This CDR3 spans 15 amino acids. CDR3 DNA: TGTGCCAGCAGTCAGACTAGCGGGGGGACCTACGAGCAGTACTTC. It encodes CASSQTSGGTYEQYF.

The chain's CDR3 is CASRSGGAGTDTQYF. CDR3 in DNA: TGTGCCAGCAGGAGCGGGGGGGCGGGCACAGATACGCAGTATTTT. This chain links TRBV6-5 with TRBJ2-3; 10 bases match TRBD2. CDR1 and CDR2 (germline): MNHEY, SVGAGI. J gave up 1 base and V 6 bases, and 4 bases lay outside the gene matches. This CDR3 has 15 residues.

The chain couples TRBV7-2 to TRBJ2-5; 8 positions match TRBD2. Germline V lookup: CDR1 SGHTA, CDR2 FQGNSA. V shed 6 bases, J shed 3 bases, and the junction held 9 bases outside the gene matches. The CDR3 is made up of 15 amino acids. Here the CDR3 reads CASSQAGGMEETQYF. CDR3 DNA: TGTGCCAGCAGTCAGGCGGGGGGCATGGAAGAGACCCAGTACTTC.

The V gene is TRBV4-1, the J gene TRBJ1-1; D remains ambiguous. CDR1 and CDR2 (germline): MGHRA, YSYEKL. Trimming shortened V by 1 base and J by 5 bases, and 11 bases separated the two germline ends. The CDR3 is 14 residues long. In DNA, the CDR3 is TGCGCCAGCAGCCAAGTGACACCTGCTACTGAAGCTTTCTTT. This codes for CASSQVTPATEAFF.

This clone appeared a few times. The V and J genes are TRBV6-5 and TRBJ1-2; D possibly corresponds to TRBD1 (5 bases). Germline lookup yields CDR1 MNHEY and CDR2 SVGAGI. V was pared by 8 bases and J by 6 bases, with 19 bases between. This CDR3 spans 14 amino acids. The CDR3 is CASLGGAVADGYTF. The CDR3 nucleotides are TGTGCCAGCCTTGGCGGGGCGGTAGCGGATGGCTACACCTTC.